The 12 T cell receptor beta chains reported below all come from one sample, sequenced in a study of OX40 agonist ivuxolimab in advanced cancers. Profiled with immunoSEQ multiplex PCR; TCRdb holds only in-frame clones, not every one. Among roughly 70,000 clones listed, more than 75% were seen once. The sample consisted of CD4+ or CD8+ T cells sorted from blood, taken in a trial of the OX40 agonist ivuxolimab. These receptor sequences come from an adult with an advanced solid tumor such as melanoma, head and neck, liver or kidney cancer.

This chain connects TRBV28 to TRBJ2-7, with 7 bases identical to TRBD1. Losses at the gene ends were 4 bases for V and 5 bases for J; bases not matched to a gene: 8. The germline V gene encodes CDR1 MDHEN and CDR2 SYDVKM. There are 14 residues in the CDR3. The CDR3 coding sequence is TGTGCCAGCAGTTCCCGACAGGGTTGGAACGAGCAGTACTTC. It specifies CASSSRQGWNEQYF. The full variable domain, rest sourced from reference TRBV28 and TRBJ2-7, is DVKVTQSSRYLVKRTGEKVFLECVQDMDHENMFWYRQDPGLGLRLIYFSYDVKMKEKGDIPEGYSVSREKKERFSLILESASTNQTSMYLCASSSRQGWNEQYFGPGTRLTVT.

This clone was observed a few times. The chain has TRBV7-9 and TRBJ2-3, with 7 bases aligning to TRBD2. CDR3 size: 17 residues. Germline assignment: CDR1 SEHNR and CDR2 FQNEAQ (reference sequence). The ends lost 5 bases at V and 3 bases at J; junction bases unmatched: 14. DNA of the CDR3: TGTGCCAGCAGCCTCGGGGCGAGCGGGAAACGGACAGATACGCAGTATTTT. This translates into CASSLGASGKRTDTQYF.

The rearrangement links TRBV11-2 to TRBJ1-2; D uncertain. Trimming took 5 bases from V and 8 from J, leaving 18 bases between them. The germline gives CDR1 SGHAT, CDR2 FQNNGV. The CDR3 spans 14 residues. The chain's CDR3 is CASSAARRYMGYTF. CDR3 sequence (DNA): TGTGCCAGCAGCGCCGCCCGGAGATACATGGGCTACACCTTC.

The chain carries TRBV2 and TRBJ2-2; D may be TRBD1 (6 bases). Trimming removed 2 bases at V and 6 bases at J, with 13 bases between. This CDR3 comprises 15 residues. Germline V gives CDR1 SNHLY, CDR2 FYNNEI. CDR3 amino acids: CASSESAGVSGELFF. The CDR3 coding sequence is TGTGCCAGCAGTGAAAGTGCAGGGGTATCCGGGGAGCTGTTTTTT.

CDR3 nucleotides: TGTGCCAGCAGCCCGGGACTAGCGGGCACCGGGGAGCTGTTTTTT. It specifies CASSPGLAGTGELFF. The chain employs TRBV7-9 and TRBJ2-2; 12 positions agree with TRBD2. This CDR3 has 15 amino acids. CDR1 is SEHNR and CDR2 is FQNEAQ in the germline V gene (reference sequence). Trimming cost V 5 bases and J 4 bases; bases outside gene matches: 2. Complete variable domain (other parts from reference TRBV7-9 and TRBJ2-2): DTGVSQNPRHKITKRGQNVTFRCDPISEHNRLYWYRQTLGQGPEFLTYFQNEAQLEKSRLLSDRFSAERPKGSFSTLEIQRTEQGDSAMYLCASSPGLAGTGELFFGEGSRLTVL.

The chain has TRBV15 and TRBJ1-1, with no clear D. Germline V gene sequence: CDR1 LNHNV, CDR2 YYDKDF (reference sequence). This CDR3 has 14 amino acids. Deletions cut 5 bases from V and 7 bases from J, with 17 bases between. The CDR3 DNA reads TGTGCCACCAGCCCCCAAGGGCTCGGTGGTGAAGCTTTCTTT. Protein product: CATSPQGLGGEAFF. Full variable domain (rest looked up from reference TRBV15 and TRBJ1-1): DAMVIQNPRYQVTQFGKPVTLSCSQTLNHNVMYWYQQKSSQAPKLLFHYYDKDFNNEADTPDNFQSRRPNTSFCFLDIRSPGLGDTAMYLCATSPQGLGGEAFFGQGTRLTVV.

This clone has a single count. The gene calls are TRBV7-2 and TRBJ1-4, with 7 bases matching TRBD1. The length of the CDR3 is 14 residues. V was clipped by 4 bases and J by 4 bases; unmatched bases: 3. Germline V lookup: CDR1 SGHTA, CDR2 FQGNSA. CDR3 in DNA: TGTGCCAGCAGCTCCCGGGACAGTAATGAAAAACTGTTTTTT. Translating gives CASSSRDSNEKLFF. Supplemented by reference TRBV7-2 and TRBJ1-4, the full variable domain reads GAGVSQSPSNKVTEKGKDVELRCDPISGHTALYWYRQSLGQGLEFLIYFQGNSAPDKSGLPSDRFSAERTGGSVSTLTIQRTQQEDSAVYLCASSSRDSNEKLFFGSGTQLSVL.

The V call is TRBV28, the J call TRBJ2-2; 7 nucleotides line up with TRBD1. CDR3 size: 18 residues. CDR1 is MDHEN, CDR2 SYDVKM, per germline. The V gene end was trimmed by 6 bases and the J gene end by 0 bases; junction bases not matched to a gene: 13. The CDR3 sequence: CASRFEGRDRPNTGELFF. CDR3 in DNA: TGTGCCAGCAGGTTCGAGGGCCGGGACAGACCGAACACCGGGGAGCTGTTTTTT.

The V gene is TRBV28, the J gene TRBJ1-2; no reliable D call. V was clipped by 7 bases and J by 6 bases, with 21 bases between them. The CDR3 loop spans 15 amino acids. Germline values: CDR1 MDHEN, CDR2 SYDVKM. In nucleotides, the CDR3 is TGTGCCAGCACTGAGATCCCGGGATCTTCTGATGGCTACACCTTC. It codes for CASTEIPGSSDGYTF.

This clone has just one count. This chain connects TRBV28 to TRBJ2-1; a possible D gene is TRBD1 (6 bases). This CDR3 has 14 amino acids. V lost 5 bases, J lost 7 bases, and 15 bases lay in between. Germline lookup yields CDR1 MDHEN and CDR2 SYDVKM. In nucleotides, the CDR3 is TGTGCCAGCAGTCTCCCCTGGGGGCCTAATGAGCAGTTCTTC. Translated, it gives CASSLPWGPNEQFF.

V is TRBV18 and J is TRBJ1-3; the D gene is possibly TRBD1 (5 bases). Trimming took 4 bases from V and 8 from J, leaving 18 bases between them. This CDR3 comprises 15 residues. From germline, CDR1 is KGHSH and CDR2 LQKENI. CDR3 DNA: TGTGCCAGCTCACTAGGGGCCTCTCCCCAGCACACCATATATTTT. Residues: CASSLGASPQHTIYF. Filled out from reference TRBV18 and TRBJ1-3, the complete variable domain reads NAGVMQNPRHLVRRRGQEARLRCSPMKGHSHVYWYRQLPEEGLKFMVYLQKENIIDESGMPKERFSAEFPKEGPSILRIQQVVRGDSAAYFCASSLGASPQHTIYFGEGSWLTVV.

The chain joins TRBV5-1 to TRBJ2-5, with unresolved D. CDR3 length: 13 residues. Trimming took off 0 bases at V and 3 bases at J, with 6 bases between the two ends. Germline V gene data show CDR1 as SGHRS and CDR2 as YFSETQ. Written as DNA, the CDR3 is TGCGCCAGCAGCTTGGTTGGGGAAGAGACCCAGTACTTC. It is translated as CASSLVGEETQYF.